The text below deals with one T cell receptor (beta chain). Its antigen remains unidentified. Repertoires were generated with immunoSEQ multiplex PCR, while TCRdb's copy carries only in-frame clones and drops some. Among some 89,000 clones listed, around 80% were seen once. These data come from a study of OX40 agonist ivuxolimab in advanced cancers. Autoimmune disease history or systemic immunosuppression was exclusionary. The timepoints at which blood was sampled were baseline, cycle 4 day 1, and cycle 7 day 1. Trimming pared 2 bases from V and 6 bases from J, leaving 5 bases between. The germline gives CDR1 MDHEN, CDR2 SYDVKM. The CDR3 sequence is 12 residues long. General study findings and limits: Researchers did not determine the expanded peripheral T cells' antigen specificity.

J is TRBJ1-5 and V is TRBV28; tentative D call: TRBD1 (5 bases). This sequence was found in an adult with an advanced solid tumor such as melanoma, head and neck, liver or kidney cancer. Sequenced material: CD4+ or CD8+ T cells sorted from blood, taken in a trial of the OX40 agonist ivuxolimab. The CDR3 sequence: CASSLRGQPQHF. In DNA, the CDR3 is TGTGCCAGCAGTTTAAGGGGTCAGCCCCAGCATTTT.